This T cell receptor (beta chain) was observed in a study of blood T cell repertoires in COVID-19. Study-level information: The samples span acute and convalescent COVID-19 from the United States, Italy and Spain.

V was pared by 5 bases and J by 3 bases, with 6 bases of the junction left unmatched. CDR3 length equals 14 residues. Per the germline V gene, CDR1 is LNHDA and CDR2 is SQIVND (reference sequence). Patients of the Seattle cohort, enrolled during active infection, were followed longitudinally. Original data processing: Quantification of nucleated cells was approximated via reference gene primer amplification. The repertoire was sequenced with immunoSEQ multiplex PCR; TCRdb's copy has only in-frame clones and lacks some. Clonal size and the V and J genes are those of that table, whereas D and trimming came from the DNA. Seen here are about 180,000 clones, 80% to 85% observed once, and the top ten hold 7.6%.

The rearrangement uses TRBV19 and TRBJ2-5; 7 bases agree with TRBD2. The material sequenced was peripheral blood. The clonotype was recovered from a woman between 65 and 79 years old with COVID-19, enrolled during active disease. DNA of the CDR3: TGTGCCAGTAGTCCCCGGGGAGGGGAAGAGACCCAGTACTTC. Residues: CASSPRGGEETQYF.